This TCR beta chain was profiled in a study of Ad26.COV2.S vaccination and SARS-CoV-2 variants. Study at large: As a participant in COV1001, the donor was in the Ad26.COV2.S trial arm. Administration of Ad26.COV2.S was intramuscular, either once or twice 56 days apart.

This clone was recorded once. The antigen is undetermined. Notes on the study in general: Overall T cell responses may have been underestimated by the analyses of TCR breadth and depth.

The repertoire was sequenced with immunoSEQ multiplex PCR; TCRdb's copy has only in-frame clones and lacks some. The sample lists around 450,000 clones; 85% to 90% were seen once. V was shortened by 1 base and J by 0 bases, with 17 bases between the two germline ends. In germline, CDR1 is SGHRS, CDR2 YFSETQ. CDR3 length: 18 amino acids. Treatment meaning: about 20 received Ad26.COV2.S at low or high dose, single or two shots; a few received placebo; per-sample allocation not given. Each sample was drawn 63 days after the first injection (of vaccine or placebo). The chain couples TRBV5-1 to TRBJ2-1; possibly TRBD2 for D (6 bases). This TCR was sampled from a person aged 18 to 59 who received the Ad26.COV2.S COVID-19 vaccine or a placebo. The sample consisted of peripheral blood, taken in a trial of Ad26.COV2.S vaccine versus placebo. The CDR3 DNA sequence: TGCGCCAGCAGCTTGTTTAGTAGCGGCGCTAGCTCCTACAATGAGCAGTTCTTC. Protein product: CASSLFSSGASSYNEQFF.